Given below is one TCR beta chain in context. Its antigen is currently unknown. Germline V gene sequence: CDR1 MNHEY, CDR2 SMNVEV (reference sequence). Trimming shortened V by 6 bases and J by 4 bases, and 6 bases separated the two germline ends. The CDR3 has 11 amino acids. Measured with immunoSEQ multiplex PCR; TCRdb has only the in-frame clones, and not every one. The top ten hold 1% to 1.5% of the sample, which has tens of thousands of clones, under 90% seen once. The sample is drawn from a study of CD4 T cells in relation to SARS-CoV-2 and coronaviruses. Study overall: TCR beta CDR3s were sequenced after 10-day antigen culture of PBMCs. Of the patients, roughly eight were male, 4 female, two Hispanic. Shared crossreactive spike epitopes were mapped to their HLA restriction.

Naive or memory CD4+ cells were cultured 1:1 with T cell-depleted PBMCs plus CEF. The chain couples TRBV27 to TRBJ1-2; D not resolved. The sequenced sample consisted of naive CD4+ T cells from PBMCs, cultured in vitro. Described subset: naive CD4+ T cells isolated by negative enrichment. This sequence was found in an adult with COVID-19. The CDR3 reads CASSRGYGYTF. CDR3 nucleotide sequence: TGTGCCAGCAGCCGCGGCTATGGCTACACCTTC.